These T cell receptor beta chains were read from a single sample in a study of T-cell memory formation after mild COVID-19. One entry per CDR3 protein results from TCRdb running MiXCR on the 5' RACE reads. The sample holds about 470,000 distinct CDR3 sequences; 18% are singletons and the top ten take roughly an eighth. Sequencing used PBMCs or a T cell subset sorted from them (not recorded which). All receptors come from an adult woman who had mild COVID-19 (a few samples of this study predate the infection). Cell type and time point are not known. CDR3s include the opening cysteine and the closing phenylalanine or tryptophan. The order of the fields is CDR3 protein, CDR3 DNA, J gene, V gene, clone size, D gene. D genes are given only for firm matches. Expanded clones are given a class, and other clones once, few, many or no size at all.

CASSLGTGDLNEQFF TGTGCCAGCAGTTTGGGGACAGGGGACCTCAATGAGCAGTTCTTC TRBJ2-1 TRBV28 few TRBD1
CATSREWGNEKLFF TGTGCCACCAGCAGAGAATGGGGGAATGAAAAACTGTTTTTT TRBJ1-4 TRBV15 . .
CASSRGDGQETQYF TGTGCCAGTAGTAGGGGGGACGGGCAAGAGACCCAGTACTTC TRBJ2-5 TRBV19 . .
CASSPRGADNEQFF TGTGCCAGCTCACCACGGGGGGCAGACAATGAGCAGTTCTTC TRBJ2-1 TRBV18 . .
CSVESPSDPLGVQFF TGCAGCGTTGAGTCCCCTAGCGACCCCCTGGGGGTGCAGTTCTTC TRBJ2-1 TRBV29-1 few .
CASQGSGTSGRNEQFF TGCGCCAGCCAGGGGTCCGGGACTAGCGGACGAAATGAGCAGTTCTTC TRBJ2-1 TRBV4-3 few TRBD2
CASSLGSPTGELFF TGTGCCAGCAGCTTAGGATCCCCCACCGGGGAGCTGTTTTTT TRBJ2-2 TRBV7-2 . .
CASSTLEEQFF TGTGCCAGCAGTACACTAGAGGAGCAGTTCTTC TRBJ2-1 TRBV6-6 . .
CAISAEGHYGYTF TGTGCCATCAGTGCCGAGGGGCACTATGGCTACACCTTC TRBJ1-2 TRBV10-3 few .
CASSPTGVQETQYF TGTGCCAGCAGCCCGACAGGGGTGCAAGAGACCCAGTACTTC TRBJ2-5 TRBV7-6 many TRBD1
CASSLPGDTQYF TGTGCCAGCAGCCTCCCCGGAGATACGCAGTATTTT TRBJ2-3 TRBV7-3 many .
CASSLARVNTEAFF TGTGCCAGCAGCTTAGCGAGGGTTAACACTGAAGCTTTCTTT TRBJ1-1 TRBV7-2 many .
CAWSGLAGGGPYNEQFF TGTGCCTGGAGTGGACTAGCGGGAGGCGGGCCATACAATGAGCAGTTCTTC TRBJ2-1 TRBV30 . TRBD2
CATSARQGSYGYTF TGTGCCACCAGTGCCAGACAGGGAAGCTATGGCTACACCTTC TRBJ1-2 TRBV24-1 . TRBD1
CASSRIQSTDTQYF TGCGCCAGCAGCCGCATCCAAAGCACAGATACGCAGTATTTT TRBJ2-3 TRBV4-3 . .
CASSRRTAKETQYF TGTGCCAGCAGCCGAAGGACAGCCAAAGAGACCCAGTACTTC TRBJ2-5 TRBV3-1 . .
CASSLYGSPYF TGTGCCAGCAGCTTATATGGGTCTCCCTACTTC TRBJ2-5 TRBV7-2 . .
CATSRITGGTEAFF TGTGCCACCAGCAGGATCACAGGGGGCACTGAAGCTTTCTTT TRBJ1-1 TRBV15 . TRBD1
CASSPAGGRQETQYF TGTGCCAGCAGTCCCGCGGGGGGCCGCCAAGAGACCCAGTACTTC TRBJ2-5 TRBV12-3/TRBV12-4 . TRBD2
CASSLESQGFPEQYF TGTGCCAGCAGCTTAGAGTCCCAGGGGTTCCCCGAGCAGTACTTC TRBJ2-7 TRBV7-8 few .
CVSSLGATSTDTQYF TGTGTCAGCAGCCTCGGGGCCACAAGCACAGATACGCAGTATTTT TRBJ2-3 TRBV12-3/TRBV12-4 . .
CASIGGTDTQYF TGTGCCAGCATAGGGGGCACAGATACGCAGTATTTT TRBJ2-3 TRBV27 few .
CASSLGSGRANTGELFF TGTGCCAGCAGCTTAGGGTCCGGACGAGCGAACACCGGGGAGCTGTTTTTT TRBJ2-2 TRBV7-6 few .
CASSSAPLKAGLAYEQYF TGTGCCAGCAGTTCCGCACCTCTTAAAGCGGGCCTGGCCTACGAGCAGTACTTC TRBJ2-7 TRBV27 few .
CASSKAPGRLSGANVLTF TGTGCCAGCAGCAAAGCTCCGGGACGGCTCTCTGGGGCCAACGTCCTGACTTTC TRBJ2-6 TRBV21-1 . .
CASSQDGWRGGADTQYF TGCGCCAGCAGCCAAGATGGATGGCGGGGGGGCGCAGATACGCAGTATTTT TRBJ2-3 TRBV4-1 . TRBD2
CASSRGQGAKETQYF TGTGCCAGCAGCCGAGGACAGGGGGCGAAAGAGACCCAGTACTTC TRBJ2-5 TRBV7-7 few TRBD1
CASSPFGQGATDTQYF TGTGCCAGCAGTCCCTTCGGACAGGGGGCCACAGATACGCAGTATTTT TRBJ2-3 TRBV7-3 few TRBD1
CASSSTSGSDEQYF TGTGCCAGCAGTTCGACTAGCGGGAGTGACGAGCAGTACTTC TRBJ2-7 TRBV3-1 . TRBD2
CASSWTRTGELFF TGTGCCAGCAGCTGGACTCGTACCGGGGAGCTGTTTTTT TRBJ2-2 TRBV7-2 few .
CASSPPPLAGDRTDTQYF TGTGCCAGCAGCCCGCCCCCTTTAGCGGGAGATAGGACAGATACGCAGTATTTT TRBJ2-3 TRBV7-9 . TRBD2
CASRFKTDNSYEQYF TGTGCCAGCAGGTTTAAGACAGATAACTCCTACGAGCAGTACTTC TRBJ2-7 TRBV2 once .
CATSDNRRTGQETQYF TGTGCCACCAGTGATAACCGCCGGACAGGACAAGAGACCCAGTACTTC TRBJ2-5 TRBV24-1 few TRBD1
CSARSPDSAGNTIYF TGCAGTGCTAGATCTCCCGACAGCGCAGGAAACACCATATATTTT TRBJ1-3 TRBV20-1 few .
CASSPRQGTGETQYF TGTGCCAGCAGCCCCCGACAGGGGACGGGAGAGACCCAGTACTTC TRBJ2-5 TRBV9 . TRBD1
CASSYGAKRGTGKYNEQFF TGTGCCAGCAGTTACGGTGCTAAGCGGGGGACAGGGAAATACAATGAGCAGTTCTTC TRBJ2-1 TRBV6-6 . .
CASSRASGFLNTEAFF TGCGCCAGCAGCCGCGCCTCGGGGTTTTTGAACACTGAAGCTTTCTTT TRBJ1-1 TRBV5-1 . .
CASSADSSTQYF TGTGCCAGCAGCGCAGACAGTTCCACGCAGTATTTT TRBJ2-3 TRBV7-9 few .
CASSLLGGETEAFF TGTGCCAGCAGTTTGTTGGGTGGGGAAACTGAAGCTTTCTTT TRBJ1-1 TRBV12-3/TRBV12-4 . .
CSVEGPSSYEQYF TGCAGCGTTGAAGGTCCAAGCTCCTACGAGCAGTACTTC TRBJ2-7 TRBV29-1 . .